The 14 T cell receptor beta chains below were found in one sample sequenced in a study of control samples from healthy donors and cancer patients. Some clones are missing from TCRdb's copy, which holds only in-frame ones; the method was immunoSEQ multiplex PCR. The table has about 29,000 clones, about 85% seen once. The sequenced sample consisted of formalin-fixed, paraffin-embedded tissue. These receptors originate from a female donor with melanoma.

This chain links TRBV29-1 with TRBJ2-1, with D unclear. The CDR3 contains 11 residues. Germline V CDR1 and CDR2: SQVTM, ANQGSEA. Trimming pared 7 bases from V and 1 base from J, leaving 5 bases between. CDR3 amino acids: CSGDSYNEQFF. In DNA, the CDR3 is TGCAGCGGGGATTCCTACAATGAGCAGTTCTTC.

The table lists this clone with a few counts. The rearrangement uses TRBV6-6 and TRBJ2-2, with D hard to call. The V and J ends lost 8 bases and 0 bases respectively, with 13 bases between them. From germline, CDR1 is MNHNY and CDR2 SVGAGI (reference sequence). This CDR3 comprises 15 residues. As DNA, the CDR3 is TGTGCCAGCCGAAATCCGGCGACGAACACCGGGGAGCTGTTTTTT. Amino acid sequence: CASRNPATNTGELFF.

Notes on this clone: In the same sample, other DNA sequences code for this CDR3. V usage is TRBV7-9 and J usage is TRBJ1-3; unclear D gene. The CDR3 covers 17 residues. Germline V gives CDR1 SEHNR, CDR2 FQNEAQ (reference sequence). Trimming removed 4 bases at V and 1 base at J, with 17 bases between. As DNA, the CDR3 is TGTGCCAGCAGCTCTTTCGCGGCCCACTCATCTGGAAACACCATATATTTT. Its translation: CASSSFAAHSSGNTIYF.

V gene TRBV28 combines with J gene TRBJ2-7, with 14 bases aligning to TRBD2. V lost 7 bases, J lost 7 bases, and 9 bases stayed unmatched. Germline assignment: CDR1 MDHEN and CDR2 SYDVKM. The CDR3 has 15 residues. The CDR3 reads CASTSGGLAGAEQYF. Here the CDR3 DNA reads TGTGCCAGCACTTCCGGGGGACTAGCGGGAGCAGAGCAGTACTTC.

This sequence joins TRBV7-8 and TRBJ1-2; TRBD1 aligns across 7 bases. V lost 2 bases to trimming and J lost 6 bases; unmatched junction nucleotides: 3. Germline CDR1 reads SGHVS; CDR2 reads FQNEAQ. The CDR3 loop spans 13 amino acids. CDR3 protein: CASSLQGGHGYTF. CDR3 in DNA: TGTGCCAGCAGCTTACAGGGGGGGCATGGCTACACCTTC.

The gene calls are TRBV9 and TRBJ1-1, with D possibly TRBD1 on 5 matching bases. Germline-derived CDR1 and CDR2 are SGDLS and YYNGEE. Between the trimmed V and J ends, which lost 4 bases and 5 bases, there was a span of 18 bases. CDR3 length equals 15 residues. The CDR3 region is CASSPQGGVGTEAFF. The CDR3 nucleotides are TGTGCCAGCAGCCCTCAAGGAGGGGTGGGTACTGAAGCTTTCTTT.

V gene TRBV7-2 combines with J gene TRBJ1-1; D is perhaps TRBD1 (6 bases). Germline V CDR1 and CDR2: SGHTA, FQGNSA. The CDR3 is 15 amino acids. Between the trimmed V and J ends, which lost 1 base and 4 bases, there was a span of 13 bases. The CDR3 sequence: CASSLGRGRGTEAFF. The CDR3 nucleotides are TGTGCCAGCAGCTTAGGCAGGGGACGGGGCACTGAAGCTTTCTTT.

This clone was counted between two and nine times. V is TRBV19 and J is TRBJ2-3; 12 nucleotides line up with TRBD1. Germline loops: CDR1 LNHDA, CDR2 SQIVND (reference sequence). V lost 3 bases, J lost 7 bases, and 5 bases stayed unmatched. The CDR3 loop spans 15 amino acids. This CDR3 is CASSMGQGARYTQYF. The DNA for the CDR3 is TGTGCCAGTAGTATGGGACAGGGGGCGAGGTATACGCAGTATTTT.

The chain recombines TRBV11-2 with TRBJ2-7, with no clear D. This CDR3 spans 13 amino acids. The V and J ends lost 1 base and 2 bases respectively, with 6 bases between them. Germline V gene data show CDR1 as SGHAT and CDR2 as FQNNGV. CDR3: CASSLGSPYEQYF. CDR3 in DNA: TGTGCCAGCAGCTTAGGGTCTCCCTACGAGCAGTACTTC.

The V and J genes are TRBV5-3 and TRBJ2-3, with TRBD2 identical over 10 bases. TRBV5-3 is known as an ORF, though its function is uncertain. The CDR3 covers 15 residues. V shed 4 bases, J shed 0 bases, and the junction held 2 bases outside the gene matches. The CDR3 spells CARSVTSGSTDTQYF. The CDR3 nucleotides are TGTGCCAGAAGCGTGACTAGCGGGAGCACAGATACGCAGTATTTT.

V and J are TRBV15 and TRBJ2-3; TRBD1 is a possible D gene (5 bases). V gave up 1 base and J gave up 4 bases, with 6 bases separating them. The germline V gene encodes CDR1 LNHNV and CDR2 YYDKDF (reference sequence). This CDR3 comprises 13 residues. CDR3 region: CATSRVGADTQYF. In DNA form, the CDR3 reads TGTGCCACCAGCAGAGTAGGGGCAGATACGCAGTATTTT.

The V gene is TRBV3-1 (or the pseudogene TRBV3-2), the J gene TRBJ2-7; 12 nucleotides line up with TRBD2. The trim removed 1 base at V and 3 bases at J, leaving 1 base unmatched. Germline V gene lookup returns CDR1 LGHDT and CDR2 YNNKEL (reference sequence). The CDR3 runs to 15 residues. For the CDR3, the DNA is TGTGCCAGCAGCCAAGGACTAGCGGGAGTCTACGAGCAGTACTTC. Translated, it gives CASSQGLAGVYEQYF.

The rearrangement uses TRBV30 and TRBJ2-7; perhaps TRBD2 as D (5 bases). Trimming removed 0 bases from V and 3 bases from J, with 9 bases in between. The CDR3 sequence is 13 residues long. CDR1 is GTSNPN, CDR2 SVGIG, per germline (reference sequence). CDR3 residues: CAWSVVEGYEQYF. CDR3 DNA sequence: TGTGCCTGGAGTGTGGTTGAGGGCTACGAGCAGTACTTC.

The J gene is TRBJ2-3, the V gene TRBV4-1, with D perhaps matching TRBD1 (5 bases). Trimming removed 0 bases at V and 2 bases at J, with 9 bases between. Germline CDR1 and CDR2: MGHRA and YSYEKL. CDR3 size: 15 residues. CDR3 in amino acids: CASSQEGVVTDTQYF. The CDR3 coding sequence is TGCGCCAGCAGCCAAGAAGGGGTGGTCACAGATACGCAGTATTTT.